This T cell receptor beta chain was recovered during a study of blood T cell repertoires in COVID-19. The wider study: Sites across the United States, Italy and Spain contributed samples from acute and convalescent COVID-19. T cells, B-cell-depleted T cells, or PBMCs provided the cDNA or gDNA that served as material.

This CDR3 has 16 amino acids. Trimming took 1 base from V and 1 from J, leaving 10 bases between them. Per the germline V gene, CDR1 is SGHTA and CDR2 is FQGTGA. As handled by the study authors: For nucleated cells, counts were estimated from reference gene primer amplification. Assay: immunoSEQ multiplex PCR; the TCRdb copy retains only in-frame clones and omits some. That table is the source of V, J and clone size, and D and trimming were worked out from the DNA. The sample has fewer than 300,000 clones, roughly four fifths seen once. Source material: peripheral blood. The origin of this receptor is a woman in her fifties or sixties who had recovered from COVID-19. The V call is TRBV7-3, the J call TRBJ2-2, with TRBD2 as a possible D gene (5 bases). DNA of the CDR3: TGTGCCAGCAGCTTAAACGGGGTGTGGAACACCGGGGAGCTGTTTTTT. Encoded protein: CASSLNGVWNTGELFF.